This T cell receptor (beta chain) was profiled in a study of T cells after posttransplantation cyclophosphamide. Regarding the study as a whole: TRB overlap between skin or GI tissue T cells and blood was limited.

The table came from immunoSEQ multiplex PCR; TCRdb's copy has only in-frame clones and leaves some out. The repertoire holds tens of thousands of clones, 95% to 98% seen once, with more than 0.15% in the top ten. The CDR3 is 11 amino acids. Trimming cost V 7 bases and J 3 bases; bases outside gene matches: 1. Germline CDR1 and CDR2: SGHRS and YFSETQ. Notes on this clone: Its specificity is not known.

The naive gate required viable CD3+CD4+ or CD3+CD8+ cells with CCR7+CD45RA+CD45RO-CD95-CD27+CD28+ phenotype. Sequenced: naive CD4+ T cells sorted from PBMCs. The clonotype comes from a man in his forties or fifties in good health, CMV-negative, and a related stem cell transplant donor. V and J are TRBV5-1 and TRBJ2-7, with TRBD1 matching 7 bases. The CDR3 DNA reads as TGCGCCAGCGGGGACAGCTACGAGCAGTACTTC. Its translation is CASGDSYEQYF.